These 18 T cell receptor beta chains were sequenced from one sample in a study of immune evolution from preneoplasia to lung adenocarcinoma (dated by TCRdb to the early 2020s). The library was built by means of the immunoSEQ multiplex PCR assay. The source is immuneACCESS, and TCRdb retained only in-frame sequences with V and J called. Part of the clones is not carried over; for the studies checked, unresolved V genes explain less than half of this, and the remainder is unexplained. The sample table contains under 9,500 clones; only one count was recorded for around 81% of them. The leading ten clones occupy about 8.3% of the sample. The sequenced material came from FFPE invasive lung adenocarcinoma tissue. The cell subset or site label on this specimen signifies: frankly invasive lung adenocarcinoma (ADC). The receptor set was obtained from a person between 45 and 65 years old with lung adenocarcinoma.

The chain combines TRBV7-9 with TRBJ2-4; 12 bases are shared with TRBD1. Germline trimming cut 5 bases from V and 6 bases from J; bases unmatched to any gene: 2. The germline V gene encodes CDR1 SEHNR and CDR2 FQNEAQ (reference sequence). The CDR3 length is 14 residues. CDR3 in DNA: TGTGCCAGCAGCCTGGGACAGGGGGCAAACATTCAGTACTTC. Translating it yields CASSLGQGANIQYF.

The rearrangement uses TRBV19 and TRBJ2-5; D remains unclear. The CDR3 contains 14 residues. CDR1 and CDR2 from the germline V gene are LNHDA and SQIVND (reference sequence). Trimming left V 5 bases short and J 2 bases short, with 12 bases between. In nucleotides, the CDR3 is TGTGCCAGTAGTCTTTCGAGGACGCAAGAGACCCAGTACTTC. Amino acid sequence: CASSLSRTQETQYF.

The chain employs TRBV28 and TRBJ2-5; no definite D call. This CDR3 comprises 12 residues. The germline V gene encodes CDR1 MDHEN and CDR2 SYDVKM. V was shortened by 1 base and J by 5 bases, with 5 bases between the two germline ends. CDR3 loop: CASSLSWETQYF. The CDR3 DNA reads TGTGCCAGCAGTTTATCCTGGGAGACCCAGTACTTC.

This chain connects TRBV9 to TRBJ2-3; 10 nucleotides align to TRBD1. The trim removed 0 bases at V and 6 bases at J, leaving 10 bases unmatched. Germline CDR1 and CDR2: SGDLS and YYNGEE. The CDR3 length is 17 residues. DNA of the CDR3: TGTGCCAGCAGCGTAGGCCCGGGACAGGGGTATTTTGATACGCAGTATTTT. Its protein is CASSVGPGQGYFDTQYF.

The gene calls are TRBV2 and TRBJ1-4; D uncertain. The CDR3 is 12 amino acids. Germline CDR1 is SNHLY and CDR2 is FYNNEI. The V and J ends lost 6 bases and 7 bases respectively, with 9 bases between them. Written as DNA, the CDR3 is TGTGCCAGCAGCGGAATTAGTGAAAAACTGTTTTTT. Translation: CASSGISEKLFF.

The chain has TRBV29-1 and TRBJ2-3; D possibly corresponds to TRBD2 (5 bases). V was trimmed by 8 bases and J by 4 bases, leaving 16 bases between them. There are 13 residues in the CDR3. Per germline, CDR1 SQVTM and CDR2 ANQGSEA. The CDR3 sequence is CSSRAAVADTQYF. Written as DNA, the CDR3 is TGCAGCTCGAGGGCTGCGGTCGCAGATACGCAGTATTTT.

This chain joins TRBV27 and TRBJ1-2; the match to TRBD1 covers 11 bases. The CDR3 covers 13 residues. CDR1 MNHEY and CDR2 SMNVEV come from the germline V gene (reference sequence). Trimming removed 7 bases from V and 8 bases from J; junction bases left unmatched: 6. The CDR3 bases are TGTGCCAGCACTGGACAGGGGGCGGTGGGCTACACCTTC. It codes for CASTGQGAVGYTF.

This CDR3 reads CASSYGVQGSTEAFF. The CDR3 nucleotides read TGTGCCAGCAGTTACGGGGTACAGGGGAGCACTGAAGCTTTCTTT. The rearrangement links TRBV6-5 to TRBJ1-1, with 7 bases matching TRBD1. The germline gives CDR1 MNHEY, CDR2 SVGAGI. Unmatched junction bases numbered 7, after V lost 2 bases and J lost 4 bases. This CDR3 is 15 amino acids long.

The sample holds one count of this clone. V usage is TRBV5-1 and J usage is TRBJ2-7; 10 bases agree with TRBD1. CDR1 and CDR2 from the germline V gene are SGHRS and YFSETQ. The CDR3 runs 15 residues. The V segment lost 7 bases and the J segment 3 bases; nucleotides outside the gene matches: 10. The chain's CDR3 is CASRAAGQGIYEQYF. In nucleotides, the CDR3 is TGCGCCAGCCGCGCAGCGGGACAGGGGATCTACGAGCAGTACTTC.

This rearrangement joins TRBV6-1 to TRBJ1-2, with TRBD1 as a possible D gene (6 bases). The germline V and J ends were trimmed by 5 bases and 9 bases, with 19 bases remaining between them. The CDR3 consists of 14 residues. CDR1 MNHNS and CDR2 SASEGT come from the germline V gene. DNA for the CDR3: TGTGCCAGCAGTCCGGGGACGGGGGCTATCCGCTACACCTTC. It specifies CASSPGTGAIRYTF.

This clone is a singleton in its sample. The DNA of the CDR3 is TGCGCCAGCAGTGCGGGACAGGGGGCGCGTGATGGCTACACCTTC. Encoded protein: CASSAGQGARDGYTF. This chain connects TRBV4-1 to TRBJ1-2; 12 bases line up with TRBD1. This CDR3 is 15 amino acids long. Germline V CDR1 and CDR2: MGHRA, YSYEKL. J was trimmed by 6 bases and V by 6 bases; bases with no gene match: 8.

This chain uses TRBV7-9 with TRBJ1-4; no clear D. CDR3 length: 15 amino acids. V lost 1 base, J lost 6 bases, and 12 bases lay in between. From germline, CDR1 is SEHNR and CDR2 FQNEAQ (reference sequence). CDR3 loop: CASSLVDLADEKLFF. In nucleotides, the CDR3 is TGTGCCAGCAGCTTAGTGGACCTGGCAGATGAAAAACTGTTTTTT.

V usage is TRBV27 and J usage is TRBJ1-2; D gene uncertain. Trimming shortened V by 6 bases and J by 4 bases, and 6 bases separated the two germline ends. The germline V gene encodes CDR1 MNHEY and CDR2 SMNVEV (reference sequence). The length of the CDR3 is 11 residues. The CDR3 nucleotides read TGTGCCAGCAGCCAAGGCTATGGCTACACCTTC. Its protein product is CASSQGYGYTF.

The sample holds a few counts of this clone. V usage is TRBV2 and J usage is TRBJ1-2; no clear D. Germline V gene sequence: CDR1 SNHLY, CDR2 FYNNEI. The CDR3 spans 14 residues. The germline V and J ends were trimmed by 2 bases and 7 bases, with 14 bases remaining between them. The CDR3 bases are TGTGCCAGCAGTGAAACCAGTCTGGACTCTGGCTACACCTTC. This encodes CASSETSLDSGYTF. The whole variable domain, remainder taken from reference TRBV2 and TRBJ1-2, is EPEVTQTPSHQVTQMGQEVILRCVPISNHLYFYWYRQILGQKVEFLVSFYNNEISEKSEIFDDQFSVERPDGSNFTLKIRSTKLEDSAMYFCASSETSLDSGYTFGSGTRLTVV.

The rearrangement joins TRBV5-5 to TRBJ1-5; D gene uncertain. V was clipped by 3 bases and J by 9 bases, with 19 bases between them. The CDR3 has 15 residues. CDR1 is SGHKS and CDR2 is YYEKEE in the germline V gene (reference sequence). DNA for the CDR3: TGTGCCAGCAGCTCAGACGCCCGCCTCGGCCTGCCCCAGCATTTT. Its protein product is CASSSDARLGLPQHF.

The chain combines TRBV5-8 with TRBJ2-3; 7 nucleotides align to TRBD2. V trimming: 4 bases; J trimming: 5 bases; junction bases outside the gene matches: 10. This CDR3 has 15 residues. CDR1 and CDR2 (germline): SGHTS, YDEGEE. CDR3 DNA: TGTGCCAGCAGCATCTGGAGCGGGAAGGAAGATACGCAGTATTTT. Protein product: CASSIWSGKEDTQYF.

The rearrangement uses TRBV9 and TRBJ1-3; 8 nucleotides align to TRBD1. With V trimmed by 4 bases and J by 5 bases, 8 bases remained unmatched. Germline lookup yields CDR1 SGDLS and CDR2 YYNGEE. CDR3 length: 15 residues. CDR3 sequence: CASSSRPGGRNTIYF. The CDR3 DNA is TGTGCCAGCAGCTCTCGGCCAGGGGGCCGAAACACCATATATTTT.

The chain carries TRBV4-1 and TRBJ2-1; 13 nucleotides align to TRBD2. CDR3 length: 16 residues. J lost 4 bases, V lost 4 bases, and 4 bases had no gene match. CDR1 is MGHRA, CDR2 YSYEKL, per germline. The CDR3 loop reads CASSLGTSGAYNEQFF. The CDR3 DNA is TGCGCCAGCAGCCTCGGGACTAGCGGGGCGTACAATGAGCAGTTCTTC.